Listed here are 16 T cell receptor beta chains from one sample, sequenced in a study of blood T cell repertoires in COVID-19. Only in-frame clones appear in the TCRdb table, and some are missing; sequencing was by immunoSEQ multiplex PCR. Among around 180,000 clones listed, around 87% were seen once. Specimen: peripheral blood. The receptors shown here come from a man aged 35 to 55 with active or convalescent COVID-19.

In this sample, this clone turned up once. The chain is built from TRBV7-2 and TRBJ1-1; weak D call: TRBD1 (6 bases). The V end was cut by 5 bases, the J end by 4 bases, with 17 bases between. The length of the CDR3 is 15 residues. Germline loops: CDR1 SGHTA, CDR2 FQGNSA. CDR3: CASSRSQGTGTEAFF. The CDR3 bases are TGTGCCAGCAGCCGCAGTCAGGGGACCGGCACTGAAGCTTTCTTT.

The V call is TRBV27, the J call TRBJ1-6, with no clear D. CDR1 is MNHEY and CDR2 is SMNVEV in the germline V gene (reference sequence). The CDR3 sequence is 15 residues long. Trimming took 7 bases from V and 2 from J, leaving 12 bases between them. The CDR3 DNA reads as TGTGCCAGCATTCCCAGCGCAGCCTATAATTCACCCCTCCACTTT. This encodes CASIPSAAYNSPLHF.

This rearrangement joins TRBV6-5 to TRBJ2-2; perhaps TRBD1 as D (6 bases). Germline V gene sequence: CDR1 MNHEY, CDR2 SVGAGI. There are 15 residues in the CDR3. Trimming took 5 bases from V and 0 from J, leaving 10 bases between them. In nucleotides, the CDR3 is TGTGCCAGCAGTATCCGGGACACGAACACCGGGGAGCTGTTTTTT. Translation: CASSIRDTNTGELFF.

The table lists this clone with a few counts. The chain has TRBV4-3 and TRBJ1-6, with 7 bases fitting TRBD1. Germline V gives CDR1 LGHNA, CDR2 YSLEER. This CDR3 contains 17 residues. V lost 0 bases, J lost 7 bases, and 9 bases stayed unmatched. CDR3 in amino acids: CASSQDPRGRSNSPLHF. For the CDR3, the DNA is TGCGCCAGCAGCCAAGACCCGAGGGGGCGCAGCAATTCACCCCTCCACTTT.

The chain's CDR3 is CASRPPGRGGPDTQYF. The DNA of the CDR3 is TGTGCCAGCAGGCCCCCTGGGCGGGGGGGCCCAGATACGCAGTATTTT. The rearrangement uses TRBV4-2 and TRBJ2-3; 9 nucleotides agree with TRBD2. The CDR3 has 16 residues. Trimming removed 6 bases from V and 4 bases from J; junction bases left unmatched: 11. The V gene's germline CDR1 is LGHNA and CDR2 YNFKEQ.

The chain has TRBV25-1 and TRBJ1-2, with D maybe TRBD1 (6 bases). V was cut by 3 bases and J by 2 bases, with 13 bases left in between. CDR3 length: 15 residues. Germline V lookup: CDR1 MGHDK, CDR2 SYGVNS. The DNA for the CDR3 is TGTGCCAGCAGTGACGGACAGATTACCAACTATGGCTACACCTTC. It is translated as CASSDGQITNYGYTF.

This chain connects TRBV27 to TRBJ1-1; 7 bases are shared with TRBD1. This CDR3 region has 16 residues. Trimming cost V 6 bases and J 0 bases; bases outside gene matches: 10. CDR1 is MNHEY and CDR2 is SMNVEV in the germline V gene (reference sequence). CDR3 sequence reads: CASRRHAGQMNTEAFF. As DNA, the CDR3 is TGTGCCAGCAGACGCCACGCGGGACAGATGAACACTGAAGCTTTCTTT.

This chain uses TRBV5-6 with TRBJ2-7, with D possibly TRBD1 on 5 matching bases. Trimming cost V 0 bases and J 9 bases, with 10 bases left between them. CDR3 length: 12 residues. Germline CDR1 is SGHDT and CDR2 is YYEEEE. The CDR3 protein is CASSLATTGQYF. DNA for the CDR3: TGTGCCAGCAGCTTGGCTACAACAGGGCAGTACTTC.

This rearrangement joins TRBV2 to TRBJ2-1; 10 nucleotides agree with TRBD1. CDR1 SNHLY and CDR2 FYNNEI come from the germline V gene. The CDR3 length is 14 residues. The junction had 5 bases not matched to a gene; V was cut back by 5 bases and J by 7 bases. CDR3 amino acids: CASSRTGGLNEQFF. The CDR3 DNA reads TGTGCCAGCAGTCGGACAGGGGGATTAAATGAGCAGTTCTTC.

The chain employs TRBV24-1 and TRBJ1-2; TRBD1 agrees at 10 bases. The CDR3 is 15 residues long. With 6 bases clipped from V and 7 bases from J, the junction kept 10 bases outside the gene matches. Per germline, CDR1 KGHDR and CDR2 SFDVKD. The DNA for the CDR3 is TGTGCCACCAGTCAAGGCGACGGGACAGGGGTTGGCTACACCTTC. Translated: CATSQGDGTGVGYTF.

V gene TRBV27 combines with J gene TRBJ1-2; TRBD1 agrees at 7 bases. The junction had 7 bases not matched to a gene; V was cut back by 4 bases and J by 8 bases. The V gene's germline CDR1 is MNHEY and CDR2 SMNVEV (reference sequence). This CDR3 is 13 amino acids long. CDR3 nucleotide sequence: TGTGCCAGCAGTTCGCGGACAGGTGGGGGCTACACCTTC. As protein: CASSSRTGGGYTF.

The rearrangement links TRBV7-3 to TRBJ2-1; no firm D call. The CDR3 has 16 residues. Germline CDR1 reads SGHTA; CDR2 reads FQGTGA. V was trimmed by 3 bases and J by 1 base, leaving 13 bases between them. CDR3 nucleotide sequence: TGTGCCAGCAGCTTGTCGCAGTCTTATTCCTACAATGAGCAGTTCTTC. Protein sequence: CASSLSQSYSYNEQFF. The whole variable domain, filled in from reference TRBV7-3 and TRBJ2-1, reads GAGVSQTPSNKVTEKGKYVELRCDPISGHTALYWYRQSLGQGPEFLIYFQGTGAADDSGLPNDRFFAVRPEGSVSTLKIQRTERGDSAVYLCASSLSQSYSYNEQFFGPGTRLTVL.

The chain has TRBV6-1 and TRBJ2-5; 9 positions match TRBD2. This CDR3 has 17 amino acids. Trimming removed 3 bases from V and 4 bases from J; junction bases left unmatched: 12. In germline, CDR1 is MNHNS, CDR2 SASEGT. The CDR3 spells CASSDSARGGAGETQYF. The CDR3 DNA reads TGTGCCAGCAGTGATTCCGCTCGCGGGGGGGCTGGAGAGACCCAGTACTTC.

The V gene is TRBV6-5, the J gene TRBJ1-1; TRBD1 matches at 7 bases. Germline V gene lookup returns CDR1 MNHEY and CDR2 SVGAGI. The CDR3 loop spans 15 amino acids. V lost 6 bases, J lost 5 bases, and 12 bases stayed unmatched. The CDR3 loop reads CASSSPGGGSTEAFF. DNA of the CDR3: TGTGCCAGCAGCTCCCCCGGAGGGGGCAGTACTGAAGCTTTCTTT.

The chain joins TRBV6-6 to TRBJ1-2, with D perhaps TRBD1 (5 bases). Germline V gives CDR1 MNHNY, CDR2 SVGAGI (reference sequence). This CDR3 is 16 amino acids long. Trimming shortened V by 6 bases and J by 0 bases, and 17 bases separated the two germline ends. This CDR3 is CASSQTGGIPNYGYTF. The CDR3 nucleotides read TGTGCCAGCAGCCAAACGGGGGGGATACCTAACTATGGCTACACCTTC.

This sequence joins TRBV30 and TRBJ1-2, with TRBD1 identical over 7 bases. CDR1 is GTSNPN, CDR2 SVGIG, per germline (reference sequence). V was pared by 1 base and J by 6 bases, with 5 bases of the junction left unmatched. This CDR3 spans 13 amino acids. CDR3 residues: CAWSGDQGDGYTF. The CDR3 DNA sequence: TGTGCCTGGAGTGGCGACCAGGGGGATGGCTACACCTTC.